These 17 T cell receptor beta chains were all obtained from the same sample, sequenced in a study of cytomegalovirus exposure and HLA in healthy donors. PCR used 60 Vbeta primers and 13 Jbeta primers. Method: immunoSEQ multiplex PCR; TCRdb's copy keeps in-frame clones and lacks some. The profile shows hundreds of thousands of clones, approximately 82% of them singletons. The sample was PBMCs. These receptors came from a male donor in good health and CMV-seronegative.

As regards this clone: The same CDR3 is also encoded by other DNA sequences in this sample. The chain has TRBV2 and TRBJ2-4; D is perhaps TRBD2 (6 bases). This CDR3 has 15 residues. The V end lost 3 bases, the J end lost 1 base, and 10 bases lay between the germline ends. From germline, CDR1 is SNHLY and CDR2 FYNNEI. In nucleotides, the CDR3 is TGTGCCAGCAGTGAGGAGGGCCTGGCCAAAAACATTCAGTACTTC. Protein: CASSEEGLAKNIQYF.

The genes are TRBV2 and TRBJ1-2, with D unclear. Germline lookup yields CDR1 SNHLY and CDR2 FYNNEI. The length of the CDR3 is 15 residues. V lost 2 bases to trimming and J lost 2 bases, with 12 bases between them. CDR3 nucleotide sequence: TGTGCCAGCAGTGAATTTGGCCAGGCGAACTATGGCTACACCTTC. Residues: CASSEFGQANYGYTF.

A few counts support this clone. The rearrangement uses TRBV7-3 and TRBJ2-1; 7 bases match TRBD2. CDR1 is SGHTA and CDR2 is FQGTGA in the germline V gene. The junction had 8 bases not matched to a gene; V was cut back by 2 bases and J by 4 bases. This CDR3 contains 16 residues. The CDR3 reads CASSLPGGGSYNEQFF. The CDR3 bases are TGTGCCAGCAGCTTACCTGGGGGGGGGAGTTACAATGAGCAGTTCTTC.

This clone occurred a few times. This rearrangement joins TRBV7-9 to TRBJ1-1, with D perhaps TRBD1 (5 bases). Trimming removed 8 bases at V and 1 base at J, with 11 bases between. This CDR3 region has 13 residues. Germline-derived CDR1 and CDR2 are SEHNR and FQNEAQ (reference sequence). In DNA, the CDR3 is TGTGCCAGCTTATCCGGGGGGAACACTGAAGCTTTCTTT. Its protein product is CASLSGGNTEAFF.

DNA for the CDR3: TGTGCCAGCAGTCCCCTTCTGGAGACAGGGCAGCCCCAGCATTTT. It yields the protein CASSPLLETGQPQHF. The chain couples TRBV6-6 to TRBJ1-5, with 7 bases matching TRBD1. The CDR3 spans 15 residues. The J segment lost 7 bases and the V segment lost 5 bases, leaving 11 bases of the junction unmatched. CDR1 and CDR2 (germline): MNHNY, SVGAGI (reference sequence).

The V call is TRBV13, the J call TRBJ1-6, with D possibly TRBD1 on 5 matching bases. Germline CDR1 and CDR2: PRHDT and FYEKMQ (reference sequence). V was trimmed by 5 bases and J by 5 bases, leaving 10 bases between them. CDR3 length: 14 amino acids. CDR3 DNA: TGTGCCAGCAGCGCGGGACCGGATAATTCACCCCTCCACTTT. It codes for CASSAGPDNSPLHF.

This sequence joins TRBV9 and TRBJ2-7, with 7 bases identical to TRBD1. Germline V gives CDR1 SGDLS, CDR2 YYNGEE. After removal of 1 base from V and 0 bases from J, the junction contained 13 bases not matched to a gene. The CDR3 contains 18 residues. The CDR3 coding sequence is TGTGCCAGCAGCGTAAACCTCAGGGGGATGCCCCTCTCCTACGAGCAGTACTTC. It translates to CASSVNLRGMPLSYEQYF. The full variable domain, with the rest looked up from reference TRBV9 and TRBJ2-7, is DSGVTQTPKHLITATGQRVTLRCSPRSGDLSVYWYQQSLDQGLQFLIQYYNGEERAKGNILERFSAQQFPDLHSELNLSSLELGDSALYFCASSVNLRGMPLSYEQYFGPGTRLTVT.

The chain joins TRBV28 to TRBJ2-5; tentative D call: TRBD2 (7 bases). This CDR3 comprises 14 residues. Germline CDR1 MDHEN, CDR2 SYDVKM. With 3 bases removed from V and 5 bases from J, the gap between germline ends came to 13 bases. The CDR3 DNA reads TGTGCCAGCAGTTTCCCAGGGGAGGGGGAGACCCAGTACTTC. Its protein product is CASSFPGEGETQYF.

The chain couples TRBV6-5 to TRBJ2-5, with no clear D. The ends were cut back, 0 bases at V and 6 bases at J, with 14 bases in the middle. The CDR3 contains 15 residues. Germline lookup yields CDR1 MNHEY and CDR2 SVGAGI. The CDR3 sequence is CASSYSKPSAKTQYF. DNA of the CDR3: TGTGCCAGCAGTTACTCGAAACCGTCCGCGAAGACCCAGTACTTC.

This clone has a handful of counts. The chain carries TRBV28 and TRBJ2-7; unclear D gene. The CDR3 is 12 residues long. Germline-derived CDR1 and CDR2 are MDHEN and SYDVKM. Trimming pared 6 bases from V and 2 bases from J, leaving 8 bases between. CDR3 DNA sequence: TGTGCCAGCAGCCAGGTAACCTACGAGCAGTACTTC. It yields the protein CASSQVTYEQYF. Using reference TRBV28 and TRBJ2-7 for the parts outside the CDR3, the full variable domain is DVKVTQSSRYLVKRTGEKVFLECVQDMDHENMFWYRQDPGLGLRLIYFSYDVKMKEKGDIPEGYSVSREKKERFSLILESASTNQTSMYLCASSQVTYEQYFGPGTRLTVT.

The chain has TRBV28 and TRBJ1-2, with D perhaps matching TRBD1 (6 bases). Trimming stripped 5 bases from V and 4 bases from J, with 8 bases between. Germline CDR1 MDHEN, CDR2 SYDVKM. This CDR3 spans 12 amino acids. This chain's CDR3 is CASSPDSYGYTF. Written as DNA, the CDR3 is TGTGCCAGCAGTCCGGACAGCTATGGCTACACCTTC.

V gene TRBV6-5 combines with J gene TRBJ2-7; 7 bases map to TRBD2. Germline CDR1 reads MNHEY; CDR2 reads SVGAGI. The CDR3 is 13 residues long. The V gene end was trimmed by 5 bases and the J gene end by 7 bases; junction bases not matched to a gene: 8. The CDR3 DNA follows: TGTGCCAGCAGTCCGCACGCGCGGGAGGAGCAGTACTTC. Its translation is CASSPHAREEQYF.

This clone was counted only a few times. The J gene is TRBJ1-4, the V gene TRBV5-1; tentative D call: TRBD1 (5 bases). Germline V gene sequence: CDR1 SGHRS, CDR2 YFSETQ. Trimming removed 5 bases at V and 10 bases at J, with 12 bases between. This CDR3 has 12 residues. The CDR3 loop reads CASRSGGGKLFF. The CDR3, as DNA: TGCGCCAGCAGAAGCGGGGGTGGAAAACTGTTTTTT. The full variable domain, completed using reference TRBV5-1 and TRBJ1-4, is KAGVTQTPRYLIKTRGQQVTLSCSPISGHRSVSWYQQTPGQGLQFLFEYFSETQRNKGNFPGRFSGRQFSNSRSEMNVSTLELGDSALYLCASRSGGGKLFFGSGTQLSVL.

The CDR3, as DNA: TGCAGCGTCCTGGACAGGGTGTACACTGAAGCTTTCTTT. This encodes CSVLDRVYTEAFF. The rearrangement links TRBV29-1 to TRBJ1-1; 8 bases align to TRBD1. The V and J ends lost 6 bases and 3 bases, in that order; junction bases with no gene match: 6. CDR1 is SQVTM, CDR2 ANQGSEA, per germline. The CDR3 consists of 13 residues. The variable domain in full, with the rest retrieved from reference TRBV29-1 and TRBJ1-1, is SAVISQKPSRDICQRGTSLTIQCQVDSQVTMMFWYRQQPGQSLTLIATANQGSEATYESGFVIDKFPISRPNLTFSTLTVSNMSPEDSSIYLCSVLDRVYTEAFFGQGTRLTVV.

About this clone: An end of the junction does not agree with germline; a read error may underlie this. The rearrangement links TRBV6-5 to TRBJ1-2; 7 bases align to TRBD1. The V gene's germline CDR1 is MNHEY and CDR2 SVGAGI. The CDR3 runs to 13 residues. The CDR3 here is CASRPTGLPPSAF. The CDR3 DNA reads as TGTGCCAGCAGGCCGACAGGGCTACCCCCTAGCGCTTTC.

This chain connects TRBV11-2 to TRBJ2-4; TRBD2 agrees at 10 bases. J gave up 1 base and V 6 bases, and 12 bases lay outside the gene matches. This CDR3 has 18 amino acids. The germline CDR1 and CDR2 sequences are SGHAT and FQNNGV. The CDR3 bases are TGTGCCAGCAGACTTACTAGCGGGACGCAGGGTGCCAAAAACATTCAGTACTTC. Protein sequence: CASRLTSGTQGAKNIQYF.

V gene TRBV6-6 combines with J gene TRBJ2-5; D remains ambiguous. Trimming removed 5 bases from V and 5 bases from J, with 12 bases in between. The CDR3 sequence is 13 residues long. Germline CDR1 reads MNHNY; CDR2 reads SVGAGI (reference sequence). In DNA form, the CDR3 reads TGTGCCAGCAGTCCATCCTCTAGGGAGACCCAGTACTTC. Its protein is CASSPSSRETQYF.